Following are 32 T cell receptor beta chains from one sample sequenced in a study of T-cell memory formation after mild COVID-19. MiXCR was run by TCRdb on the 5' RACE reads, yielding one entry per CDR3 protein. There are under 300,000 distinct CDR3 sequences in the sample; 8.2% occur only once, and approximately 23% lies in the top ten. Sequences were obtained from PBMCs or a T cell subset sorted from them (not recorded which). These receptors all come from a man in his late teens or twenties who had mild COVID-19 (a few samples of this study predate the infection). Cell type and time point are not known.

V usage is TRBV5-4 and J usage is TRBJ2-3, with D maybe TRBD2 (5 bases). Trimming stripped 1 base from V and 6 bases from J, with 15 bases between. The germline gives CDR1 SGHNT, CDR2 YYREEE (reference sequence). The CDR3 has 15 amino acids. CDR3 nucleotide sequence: TGTGCCAGCAGCTTGTTTACACTCCGAGGGGATACGCAGTATTTT. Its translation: CASSLFTLRGDTQYF.

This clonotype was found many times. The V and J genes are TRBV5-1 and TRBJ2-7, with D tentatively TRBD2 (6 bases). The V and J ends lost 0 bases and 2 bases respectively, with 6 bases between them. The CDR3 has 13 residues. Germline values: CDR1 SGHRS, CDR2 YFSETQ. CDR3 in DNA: TGCGCCAGCAGCTTGGAGCGGGCCTACGAGCAGTACTTC. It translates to CASSLERAYEQYF.

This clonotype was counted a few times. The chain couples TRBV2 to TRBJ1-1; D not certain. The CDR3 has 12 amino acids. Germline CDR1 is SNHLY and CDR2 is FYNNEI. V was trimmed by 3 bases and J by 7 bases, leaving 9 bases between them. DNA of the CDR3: TGTGCCAGCAGTGACGGGGATCTTGAAGCTTTCTTT. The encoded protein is CASSDGDLEAFF.

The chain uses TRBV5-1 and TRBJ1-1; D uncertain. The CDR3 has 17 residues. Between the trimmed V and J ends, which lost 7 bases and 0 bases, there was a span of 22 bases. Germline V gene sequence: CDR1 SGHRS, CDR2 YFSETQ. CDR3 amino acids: CASRPRTKLTVNTEAFF. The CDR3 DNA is TGCGCCAGCCGCCCCCGGACTAAATTGACGGTGAACACTGAAGCTTTCTTT.

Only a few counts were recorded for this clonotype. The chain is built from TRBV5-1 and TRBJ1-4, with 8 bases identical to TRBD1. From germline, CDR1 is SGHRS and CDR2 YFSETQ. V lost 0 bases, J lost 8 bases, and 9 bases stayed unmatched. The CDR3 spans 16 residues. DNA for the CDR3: TGCGCCAGCAGCTTGGTAGGGACAGGAGGAGGCGAAAAACTGTTTTTT. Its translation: CASSLVGTGGGEKLFF.

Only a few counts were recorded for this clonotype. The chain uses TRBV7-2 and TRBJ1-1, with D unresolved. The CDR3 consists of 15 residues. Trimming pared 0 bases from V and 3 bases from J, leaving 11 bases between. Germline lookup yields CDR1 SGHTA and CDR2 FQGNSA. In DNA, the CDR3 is TGTGCCAGCAGCTTAGCCCAGGTGGGTGACACTGAAGCTTTCTTT. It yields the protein CASSLAQVGDTEAFF.

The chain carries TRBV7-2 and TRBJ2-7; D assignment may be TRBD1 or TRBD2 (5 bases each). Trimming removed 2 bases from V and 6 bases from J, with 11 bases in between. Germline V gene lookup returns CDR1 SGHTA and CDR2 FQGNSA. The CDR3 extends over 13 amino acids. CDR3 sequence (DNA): TGTGCCAGCAGCTTAACCGGGGCCTGCGAGCAGTACTTC. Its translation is CASSLTGACEQYF.

The CDR3 nucleotides read TGCGCCAGCAGCCAAGTTCCGTCCCCGCCCTCTGGCACAGATACGCAGTATTTT. It encodes CASSQVPSPPSGTDTQYF. The gene calls are TRBV4-1 and TRBJ2-3; D call uncertain. CDR3 length equals 18 residues. Per germline, CDR1 MGHRA and CDR2 YSYEKL. Trimming shortened V by 1 base and J by 1 base, and 18 bases separated the two germline ends.

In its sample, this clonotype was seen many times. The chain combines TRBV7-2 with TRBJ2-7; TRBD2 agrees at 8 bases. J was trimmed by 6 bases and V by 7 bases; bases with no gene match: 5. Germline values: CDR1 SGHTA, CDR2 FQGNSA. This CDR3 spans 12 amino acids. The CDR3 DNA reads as TGTGCCAGCACCGTCGCGGGGGGCGAGCAGTACTTC. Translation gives CASTVAGGEQYF. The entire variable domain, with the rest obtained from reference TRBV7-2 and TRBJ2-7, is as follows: GAGVSQSPSNKVTEKGKDVELRCDPISGHTALYWYRQSLGQGLEFLIYFQGNSAPDKSGLPSDRFSAERTGGSVSTLTIQRTQQEDSAVYLCASTVAGGEQYFGPGTRLTVT.

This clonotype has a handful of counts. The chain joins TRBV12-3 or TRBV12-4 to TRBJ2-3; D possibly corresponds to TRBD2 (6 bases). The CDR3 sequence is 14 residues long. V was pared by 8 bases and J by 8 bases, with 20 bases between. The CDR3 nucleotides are TGTGCCAGCCGCCCGGCCGGGAGCGCCCCTACGCAGTATTTT. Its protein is CASRPAGSAPTQYF.

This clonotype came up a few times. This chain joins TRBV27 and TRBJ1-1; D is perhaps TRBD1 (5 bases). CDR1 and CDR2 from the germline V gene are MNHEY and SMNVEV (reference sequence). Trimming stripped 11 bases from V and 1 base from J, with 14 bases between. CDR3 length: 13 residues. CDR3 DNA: TGTGCCGGACCCCAGGGCAAGAACACTGAAGCTTTCTTT. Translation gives CAGPQGKNTEAFF.

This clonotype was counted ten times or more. DNA of the CDR3: TGCAGTGCTAGTGGGGGGTCGGGTACGCAGTATTTT. This sequence encodes CSASGGSGTQYF. This rearrangement joins TRBV20-1 to TRBJ2-3, with D tentatively TRBD2 (6 bases). This CDR3 is 12 amino acids long. Trimming left V 3 bases short and J 8 bases short, with 12 bases between. From germline, CDR1 is DFQATT and CDR2 SNEGSKA (reference sequence).

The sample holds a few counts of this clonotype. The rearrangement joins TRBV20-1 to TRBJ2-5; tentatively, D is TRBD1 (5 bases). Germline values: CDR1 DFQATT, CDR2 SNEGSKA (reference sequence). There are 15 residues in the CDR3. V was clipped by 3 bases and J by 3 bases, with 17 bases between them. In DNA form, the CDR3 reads TGCAGTGCTAGGGGGCCCCCAGGGAATGAAGAGACCCAGTACTTC. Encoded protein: CSARGPPGNEETQYF.

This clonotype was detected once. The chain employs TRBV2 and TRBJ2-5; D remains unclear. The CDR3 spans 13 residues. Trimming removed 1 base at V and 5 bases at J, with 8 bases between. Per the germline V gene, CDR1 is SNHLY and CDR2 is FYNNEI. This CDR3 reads CASSEGARETQYF. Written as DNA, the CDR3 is TGTGCCAGCAGTGAAGGGGCCCGGGAGACCCAGTACTTC.

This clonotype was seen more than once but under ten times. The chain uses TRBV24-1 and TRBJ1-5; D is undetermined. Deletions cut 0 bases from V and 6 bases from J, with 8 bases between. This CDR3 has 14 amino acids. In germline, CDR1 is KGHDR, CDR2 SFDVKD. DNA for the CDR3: TGTGCCACCAGTGATTTGTCGTTGTTTCAGCCCCAGCATTTT. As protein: CATSDLSLFQPQHF.

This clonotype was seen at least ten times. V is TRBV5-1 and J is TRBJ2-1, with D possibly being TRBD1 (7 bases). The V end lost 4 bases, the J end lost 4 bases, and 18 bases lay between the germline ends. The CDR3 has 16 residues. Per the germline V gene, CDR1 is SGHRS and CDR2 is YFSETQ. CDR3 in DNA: TGCGCCAGCAGCCCAGCTGGGCAGGGGGGTTACAATGAGCAGTTCTTC. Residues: CASSPAGQGGYNEQFF.

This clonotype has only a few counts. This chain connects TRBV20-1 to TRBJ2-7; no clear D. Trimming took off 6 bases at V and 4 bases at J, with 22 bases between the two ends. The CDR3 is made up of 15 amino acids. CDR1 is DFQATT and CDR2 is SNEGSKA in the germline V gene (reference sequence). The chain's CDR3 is CSARPSKDGQYEQYF. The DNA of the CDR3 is TGCAGTGCAAGGCCTTCGAAGGACGGGCAATACGAGCAGTACTTC.

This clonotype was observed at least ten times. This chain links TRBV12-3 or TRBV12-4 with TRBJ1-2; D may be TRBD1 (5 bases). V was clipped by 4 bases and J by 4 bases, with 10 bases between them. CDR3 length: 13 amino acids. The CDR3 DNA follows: TGTGCCAGCAGTTCCCGGGGCCTCTATGGCTACACCTTC. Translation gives CASSSRGLYGYTF.

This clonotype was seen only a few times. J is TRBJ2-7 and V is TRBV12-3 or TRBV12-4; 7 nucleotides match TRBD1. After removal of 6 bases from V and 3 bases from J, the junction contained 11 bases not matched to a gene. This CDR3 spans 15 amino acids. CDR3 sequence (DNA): TGTGCCAGCAGCCCCACCTCGGACAGGAACTACGAGCAGTACGTC. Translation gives CASSPTSDRNYEQYV.

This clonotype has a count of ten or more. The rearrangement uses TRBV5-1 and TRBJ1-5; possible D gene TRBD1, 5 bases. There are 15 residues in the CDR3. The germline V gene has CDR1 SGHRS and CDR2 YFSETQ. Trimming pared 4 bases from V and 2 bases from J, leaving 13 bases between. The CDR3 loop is CASSEGTVGNQPQHF. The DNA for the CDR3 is TGCGCCAGCAGCGAGGGGACGGTCGGCAATCAGCCCCAGCATTTT.

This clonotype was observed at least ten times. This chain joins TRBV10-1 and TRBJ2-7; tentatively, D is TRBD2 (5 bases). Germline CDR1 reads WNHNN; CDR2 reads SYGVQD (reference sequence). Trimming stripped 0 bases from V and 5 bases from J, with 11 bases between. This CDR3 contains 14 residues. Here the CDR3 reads CASSESLATHEQYF. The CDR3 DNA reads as TGCGCCAGCAGTGAGTCATTAGCGACCCACGAGCAGTACTTC.

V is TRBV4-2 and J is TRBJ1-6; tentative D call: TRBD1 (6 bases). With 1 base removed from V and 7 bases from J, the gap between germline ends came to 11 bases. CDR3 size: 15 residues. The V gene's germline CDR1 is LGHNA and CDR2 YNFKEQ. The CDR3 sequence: CASSQADRPNSPLHF. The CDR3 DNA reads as TGTGCCAGCAGCCAAGCGGACAGACCCAATTCACCCCTCCACTTT.

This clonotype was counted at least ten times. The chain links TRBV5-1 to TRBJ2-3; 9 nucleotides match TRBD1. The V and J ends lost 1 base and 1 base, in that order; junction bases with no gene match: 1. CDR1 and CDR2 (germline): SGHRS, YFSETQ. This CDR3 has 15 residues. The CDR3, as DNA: TGCGCCAGCAGCTTGCGGACAGGGGGCACAGATACGCAGTATTTT. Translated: CASSLRTGGTDTQYF.

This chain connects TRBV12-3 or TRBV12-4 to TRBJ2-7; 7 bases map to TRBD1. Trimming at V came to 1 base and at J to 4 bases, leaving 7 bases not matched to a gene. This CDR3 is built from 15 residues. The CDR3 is CASSLVGTAYYEQYF. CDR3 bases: TGTGCCAGCAGTTTAGTTGGGACAGCTTATTACGAGCAGTACTTC.

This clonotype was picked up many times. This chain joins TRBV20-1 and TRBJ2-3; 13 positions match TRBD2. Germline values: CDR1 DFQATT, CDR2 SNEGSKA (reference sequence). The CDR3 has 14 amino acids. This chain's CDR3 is CRPGLAGSTDTQYF. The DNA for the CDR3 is TGCAGGCCGGGACTAGCGGGAAGCACAGATACGCAGTATTTT.

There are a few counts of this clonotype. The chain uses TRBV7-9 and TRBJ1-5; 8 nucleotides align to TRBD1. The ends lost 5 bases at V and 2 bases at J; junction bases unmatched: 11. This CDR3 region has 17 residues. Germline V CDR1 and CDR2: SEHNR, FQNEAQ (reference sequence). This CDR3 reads CASSDNRGSGGNQPQHF. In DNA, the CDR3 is TGTGCCAGCAGCGACAACAGGGGGAGTGGGGGCAATCAGCCCCAGCATTTT. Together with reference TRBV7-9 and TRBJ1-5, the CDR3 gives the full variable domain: DTGVSQNPRHKITKRGQNVTFRCDPISEHNRLYWYRQTLGQGPEFLTYFQNEAQLEKSRLLSDRFSAERPKGSFSTLEIQRTEQGDSAMYLCASSDNRGSGGNQPQHFGDGTRLSIL.

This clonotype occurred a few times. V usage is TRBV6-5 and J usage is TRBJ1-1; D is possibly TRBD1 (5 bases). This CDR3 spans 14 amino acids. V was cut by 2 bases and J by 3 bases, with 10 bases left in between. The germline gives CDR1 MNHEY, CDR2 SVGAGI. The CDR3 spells CASSYKGPHTEAFF. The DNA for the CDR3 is TGTGCCAGCAGTTACAAGGGGCCGCACACTGAAGCTTTCTTT.

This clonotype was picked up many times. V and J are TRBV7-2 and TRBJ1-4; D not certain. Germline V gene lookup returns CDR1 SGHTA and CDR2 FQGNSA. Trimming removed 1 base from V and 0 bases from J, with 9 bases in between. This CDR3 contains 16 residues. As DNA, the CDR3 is TGTGCCAGCAGCTTAGGGGTCATTGCAACTAATGAAAAACTGTTTTTT. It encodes CASSLGVIATNEKLFF.

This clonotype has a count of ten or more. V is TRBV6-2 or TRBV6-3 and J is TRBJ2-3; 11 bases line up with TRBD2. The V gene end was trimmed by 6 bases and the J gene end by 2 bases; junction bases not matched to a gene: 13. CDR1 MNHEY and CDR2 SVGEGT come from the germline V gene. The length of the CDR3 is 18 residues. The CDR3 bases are TGTGCCAGCAGCCGAACAACGTTACTAGCGGGAGTCACAGATACGCAGTATTTT. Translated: CASSRTTLLAGVTDTQYF.

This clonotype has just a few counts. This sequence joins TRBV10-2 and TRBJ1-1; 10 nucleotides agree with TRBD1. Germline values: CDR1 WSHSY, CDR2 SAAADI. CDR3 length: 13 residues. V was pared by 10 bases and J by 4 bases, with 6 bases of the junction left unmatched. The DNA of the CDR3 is TGCGCCACCGAGACAGGGGGCGGCACTGAAGCTTTCTTT. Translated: CATETGGGTEAFF.

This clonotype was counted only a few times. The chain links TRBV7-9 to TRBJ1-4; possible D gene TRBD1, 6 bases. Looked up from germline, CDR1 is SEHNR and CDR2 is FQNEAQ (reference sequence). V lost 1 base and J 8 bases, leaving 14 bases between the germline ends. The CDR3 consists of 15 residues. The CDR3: CASSLVLGAREKLFF. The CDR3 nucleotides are TGTGCCAGCAGCTTAGTTTTGGGGGCAAGGGAAAAACTGTTTTTT.

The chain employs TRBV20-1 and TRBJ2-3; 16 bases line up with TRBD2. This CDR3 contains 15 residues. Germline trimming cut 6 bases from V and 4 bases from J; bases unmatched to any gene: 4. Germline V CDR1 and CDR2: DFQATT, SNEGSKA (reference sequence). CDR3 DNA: TGCAGTGCCCCGGGACTAGCGGGGGGGCCAGATACGCAGTATTTT. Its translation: CSAPGLAGGPDTQYF.